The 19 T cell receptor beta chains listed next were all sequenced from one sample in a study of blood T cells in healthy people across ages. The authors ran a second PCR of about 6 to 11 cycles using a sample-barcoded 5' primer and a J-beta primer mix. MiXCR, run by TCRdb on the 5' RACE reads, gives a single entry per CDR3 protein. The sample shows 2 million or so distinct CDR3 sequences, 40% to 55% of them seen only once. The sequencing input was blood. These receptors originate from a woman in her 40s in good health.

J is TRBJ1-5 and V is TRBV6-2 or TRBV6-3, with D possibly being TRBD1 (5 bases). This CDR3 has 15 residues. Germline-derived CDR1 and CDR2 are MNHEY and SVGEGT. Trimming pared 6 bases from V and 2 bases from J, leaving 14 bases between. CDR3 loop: CASRKLGEGNQPQHF. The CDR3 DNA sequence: TGTGCCAGCAGGAAGCTAGGGGAGGGCAATCAGCCCCAGCATTTT.

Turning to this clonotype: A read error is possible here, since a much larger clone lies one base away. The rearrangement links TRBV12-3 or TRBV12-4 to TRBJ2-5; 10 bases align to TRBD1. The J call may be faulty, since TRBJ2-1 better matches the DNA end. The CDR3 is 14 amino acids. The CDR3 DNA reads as TGTGCCAGCAGGAGGGACAGGGGCCGGGAGACCCAGTTCTTC. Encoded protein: CASRRDRGRETQFF.

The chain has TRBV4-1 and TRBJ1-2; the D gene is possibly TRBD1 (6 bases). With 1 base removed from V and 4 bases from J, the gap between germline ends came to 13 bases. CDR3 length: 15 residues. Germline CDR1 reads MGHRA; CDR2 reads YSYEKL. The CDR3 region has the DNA TGCGCCAGCAGCCAAGGATCCGGGACACCCTATGGCTACACCTTC. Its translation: CASSQGSGTPYGYTF.

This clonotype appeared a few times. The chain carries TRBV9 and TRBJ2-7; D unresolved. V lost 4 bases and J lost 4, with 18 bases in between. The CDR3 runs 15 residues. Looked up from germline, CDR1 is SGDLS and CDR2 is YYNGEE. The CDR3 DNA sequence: TGTGCCAGCAGCTCCCAGCCTACAGCCAGATACGAGCAGTACTTC. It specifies CASSSQPTARYEQYF. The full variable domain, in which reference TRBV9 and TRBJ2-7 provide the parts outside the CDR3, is DSGVTQTPKHLITATGQRVTLRCSPRSGDLSVYWYQQSLDQGLQFLIQYYNGEERAKGNILERFSAQQFPDLHSELNLSSLELGDSALYFCASSSQPTARYEQYFGPGTRLTVT.

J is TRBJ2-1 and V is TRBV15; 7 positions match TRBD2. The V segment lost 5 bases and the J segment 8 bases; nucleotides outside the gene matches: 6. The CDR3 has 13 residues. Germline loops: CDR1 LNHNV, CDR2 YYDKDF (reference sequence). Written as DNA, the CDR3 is TGTGCCACCAGCTCTCCTCGGGGGGATGAGCAGTTCTTC. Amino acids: CATSSPRGDEQFF.

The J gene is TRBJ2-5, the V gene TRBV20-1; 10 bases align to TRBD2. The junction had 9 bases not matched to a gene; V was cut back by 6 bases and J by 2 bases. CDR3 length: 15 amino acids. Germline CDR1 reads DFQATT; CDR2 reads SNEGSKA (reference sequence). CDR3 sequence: CSAGDSGGLQETQYF. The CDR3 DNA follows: TGCAGTGCCGGAGATAGCGGGGGGCTTCAAGAGACCCAGTACTTC.

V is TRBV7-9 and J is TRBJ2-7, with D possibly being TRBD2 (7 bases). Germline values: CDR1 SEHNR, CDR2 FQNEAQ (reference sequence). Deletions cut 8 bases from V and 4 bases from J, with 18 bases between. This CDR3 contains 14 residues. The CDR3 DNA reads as TGTGCCAGCGTCCTGGGGGGGGGCGGATACGAGCAGTACTTC. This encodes CASVLGGGGYEQYF.

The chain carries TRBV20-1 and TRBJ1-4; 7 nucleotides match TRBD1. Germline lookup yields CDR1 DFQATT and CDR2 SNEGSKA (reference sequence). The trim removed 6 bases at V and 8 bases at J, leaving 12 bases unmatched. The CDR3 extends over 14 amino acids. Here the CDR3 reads CSAQEAGTDEKLFF. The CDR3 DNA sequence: TGCAGTGCCCAGGAAGCCGGGACAGACGAAAAACTGTTTTTT.

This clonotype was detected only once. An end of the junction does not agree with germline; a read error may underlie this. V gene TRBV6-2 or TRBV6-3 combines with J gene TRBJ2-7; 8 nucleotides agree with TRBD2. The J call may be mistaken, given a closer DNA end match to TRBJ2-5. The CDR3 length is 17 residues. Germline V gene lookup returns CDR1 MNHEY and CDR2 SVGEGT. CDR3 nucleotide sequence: TGTGTCAGCACCCCGCCGCGTCTGACTAGCGAAAAAGAGACCCAGTACTTC. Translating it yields CVSTPPRLTSEKETQYF.

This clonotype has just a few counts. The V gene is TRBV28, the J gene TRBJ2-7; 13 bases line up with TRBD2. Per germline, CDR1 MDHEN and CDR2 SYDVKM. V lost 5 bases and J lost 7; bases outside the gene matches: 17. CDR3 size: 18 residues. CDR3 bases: TGTGCCAGCAGTGGATCGGGACTAGCGGGACCCGCTACGGGGGAGCAGTACTTC. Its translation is CASSGSGLAGPATGEQYF.

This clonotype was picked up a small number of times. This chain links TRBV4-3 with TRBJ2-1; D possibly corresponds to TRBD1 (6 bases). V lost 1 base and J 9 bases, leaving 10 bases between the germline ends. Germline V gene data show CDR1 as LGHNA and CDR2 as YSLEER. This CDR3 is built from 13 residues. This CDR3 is CASSQGTASEQFF. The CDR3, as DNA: TGCGCCAGCAGCCAAGGGACAGCCAGTGAGCAGTTCTTC.

This CDR3 is CSARDPSGRNSNQPQHF. CDR3 DNA: TGCAGTGCTAGAGATCCCTCCGGAAGAAATAGCAATCAGCCCCAGCATTTT. The chain carries TRBV20-1 and TRBJ1-5; D is unclear. The CDR3 is 17 residues long. CDR1 DFQATT and CDR2 SNEGSKA come from the germline V gene (reference sequence). The V end was cut by 0 bases, the J end by 0 bases, with 15 bases between.

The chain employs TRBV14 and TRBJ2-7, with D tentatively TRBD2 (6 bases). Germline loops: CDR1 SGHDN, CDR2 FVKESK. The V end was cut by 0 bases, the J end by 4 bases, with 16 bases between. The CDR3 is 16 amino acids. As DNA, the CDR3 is TGTGCCAGCAGCCAAGATGGCGGGGCGAGGGCTTACGAGCAGTACTTC. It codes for CASSQDGGARAYEQYF.

The chain's CDR3 is CASSPPPGLKTQYF. The CDR3 region has the DNA TGTGCCAGCAGTCCCCCCCCGGGGTTAAAGACCCAGTACTTC. This chain uses TRBV6-2 or TRBV6-3 with TRBJ2-5, with a tentative D call TRBD2 (5 bases). CDR3 length: 14 residues. Trimming cost V 5 bases and J 6 bases, with 16 bases left between them. Germline CDR1 reads MNHEY; CDR2 reads SVGEGT.

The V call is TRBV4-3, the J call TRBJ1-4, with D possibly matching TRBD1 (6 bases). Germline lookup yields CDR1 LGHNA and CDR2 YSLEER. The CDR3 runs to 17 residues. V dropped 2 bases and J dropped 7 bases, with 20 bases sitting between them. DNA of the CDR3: TGCGCCAGCAGCCAATACTTGGAGGGGGTTACTGGTGAAAAACTGTTTTTT. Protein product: CASSQYLEGVTGEKLFF.

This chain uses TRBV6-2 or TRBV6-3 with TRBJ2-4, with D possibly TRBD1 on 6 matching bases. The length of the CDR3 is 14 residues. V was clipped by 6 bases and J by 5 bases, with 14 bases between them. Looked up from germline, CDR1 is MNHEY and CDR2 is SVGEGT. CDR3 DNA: TGTGCCAGCAGACCCTACAGGGCCGAAAACATTCAGTACTTC. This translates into CASRPYRAENIQYF.

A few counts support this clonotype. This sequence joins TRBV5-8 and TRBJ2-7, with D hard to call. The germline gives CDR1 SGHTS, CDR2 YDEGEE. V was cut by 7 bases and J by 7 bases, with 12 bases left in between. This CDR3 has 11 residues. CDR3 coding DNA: TGTGCCAGCCGAATTGGCTTTGAGCAGTACTTC. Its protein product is CASRIGFEQYF. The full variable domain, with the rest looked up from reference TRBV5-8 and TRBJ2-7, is EAGVTQSPTHLIKTRGQQATLRCSPISGHTSVYWYQQALGLGLQFLLWYDEGEERNRGNFPPRFSGRQFPNYSSELNVNALELEDSALYLCASRIGFEQYFGPGTRLTVT.

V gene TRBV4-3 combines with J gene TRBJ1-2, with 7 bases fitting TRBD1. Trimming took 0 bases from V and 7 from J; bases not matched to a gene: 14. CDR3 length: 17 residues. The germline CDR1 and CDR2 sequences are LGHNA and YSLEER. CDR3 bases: TGCGCCAGCAGCCAAGATAGAAAGGGGGCTATATCTAGTGGCTACACCTTC. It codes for CASSQDRKGAISSGYTF.

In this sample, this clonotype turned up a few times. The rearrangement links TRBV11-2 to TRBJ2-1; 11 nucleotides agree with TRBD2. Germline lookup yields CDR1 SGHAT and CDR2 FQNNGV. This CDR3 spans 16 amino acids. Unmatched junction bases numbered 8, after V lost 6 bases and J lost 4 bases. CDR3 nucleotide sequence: TGTGCCAGCAGTTTAACTCTAGCGGGGGGATACAATGAGCAGTTCTTC. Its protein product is CASSLTLAGGYNEQFF.